The rows below give T cell receptor beta chains drawn from one sample of a study of shared clonotypes between healthy human individuals. The table came from immunoSEQ multiplex PCR; TCRdb's copy has only in-frame clones and leaves some out. The sample consists of 2 million to 3 million clones, more than 90% of them appearing once. The specimen sequenced was naive CD4+ T cells sorted from blood. The source of these receptors is a man aged 18 to 29 in good health. Each CDR3 is given with its conserved first and last residue. A D gene is named only where the DNA matches it firmly. The size entry is marked missing in some rows and otherwise reads once, few, many or a size class.

abundance	v_gene	d_gene	j_gene	CDR3nt	CDR3aa
.	TRBV5-1	.	TRBJ1-1	TGCGCCAGCAGCTTGGCAGGGGTCCCCGTTGAAGCTTTCTTT	CASSLAGVPVEAFF
.	TRBV6-1	.	TRBJ2-7	TGTGCCAGCAGTACTCAAGGAGCCTACGAGCAGTACTTC	CASSTQGAYEQYF
.	TRBV5-5	.	TRBJ2-3	TGTGCCAGCAGCTTGGACACCCACACAGATACGCAGTATTTT	CASSLDTHTDTQYF
.	TRBV5-1	TRBD2	TRBJ2-7	TGCGCCAGCTCCGCTAGCGGAGCCTACGAGCAGTACTTC	CASSASGAYEQYF
.	TRBV7-2	.	TRBJ1-5	TGTGCCAGCAGCTTAGGGGGGGGTGGACAGCCCCAGCATTTT	CASSLGGGGQPQHF
.	TRBV5-4	TRBD1	TRBJ2-1	TGTGCCAGCAGCCGCTCCGGACAGGGGAACAATGAGCAGTTCTTC	CASSRSGQGNNEQFF
.	TRBV30	.	TRBJ1-3	TGTGCCTGGAGTGTAACGTGGGGCAGGACCCGAAACACCATATATTTT	CAWSVTWGRTRNTIYF
.	TRBV19	TRBD2	TRBJ2-1	TGTGCCAGTACCCTCGGGGGGGTCTCTGAGCAGTTCTTC	CASTLGGVSEQFF
.	TRBV10-2	.	TRBJ2-2	TGCGCCAGCAGTGAGTCGATTGGCGGGGAGCTGTTTTTT	CASSESIGGELFF
once	TRBV5-8	TRBD2	TRBJ2-3	TGTGCCACAACAGGACTAGGAGATACGCAGTATTTT	CATTGLGDTQYF
.	TRBV2	TRBD2	TRBJ2-1	TGTGCCAGCAAGCGGGAGGCCCGCTACAATGAGCAGTTCTTC	CASKREARYNEQFF
few	TRBV29-1	.	TRBJ1-1	TGCAGCGTGCGGGGGAACACTGAAGCTTTCTTT	CSVRGNTEAFF
.	TRBV30	TRBD2	TRBJ2-5	TGTGCCTGGAGTGTAAGCGGGGAGCTGGAGACCCAGTACTTC	CAWSVSGELETQYF
.	TRBV5-4	TRBD1	TRBJ2-7	TGTGCCAGCAGCACCGGGACAGAGTCCTACGAGCAGTACTTC	CASSTGTESYEQYF
.	TRBV5-1	.	TRBJ1-6	TGCGCCAGCAGCTTGGGAGGTGGGGGCTCACCCCTCCACTTT	CASSLGGGGSPLHF
.	TRBV18	TRBD1	TRBJ2-7	TGTGCCAGCTCACCAAGAGTAAGGACAGGGAGCCACGAGCAGTACTTC	CASSPRVRTGSHEQYF
.	TRBV13	.	TRBJ2-7	TGTGCCAGCAGCCAAAGCGGATACCAAAAGGTCTCCTACGAGCAGTACTTC	CASSQSGYQKVSYEQYF
few	TRBV7-8	.	TRBJ1-6	TGTGCCAGCAGCTTAATCCGGAGAAGTGATTCACCCCTCCACTTT	CASSLIRRSDSPLHF
.	TRBV7-2	.	TRBJ2-6	TGTGCCAGCAGCTCCCCCATAGCGACTGGGGCCAACGTCCTGACTTTC	CASSSPIATGANVLTF
.	TRBV5-1	TRBD1	TRBJ2-6	TGCGCCAGCAGCGGGGACAGGGGTTCTGGGGCCAACGTCCTGACTTTC	CASSGDRGSGANVLTF
.	TRBV6-1	TRBD1	TRBJ1-2	TGTGCCAGCAGTGGACAGGGGCTGGAGGGCTACACCTTC	CASSGQGLEGYTF
.	TRBV18	TRBD1	TRBJ1-2	TGTGCCAGCTCACCTTCGACAGGGTCCGCAATGTATACTAACTATGGCTACACCTTC	CASSPSTGSAMYTNYGYTF
.	TRBV4-1	TRBD2	TRBJ2-2	TGCGCCAGCAGCCAGTCGGTAGCGGGAGGTTTCGGGGAGCTGTTTTTT	CASSQSVAGGFGELFF
few	TRBV2	.	TRBJ1-6	TGTGCCAGCAGTGGGCAGGGCCCACCCCTCCACTTT	CASSGQGPPLHF
.	TRBV28	TRBD1	TRBJ1-4	TGTGCCAGCAGTTTAAGGGCCAGGGGGAATGAAAAACTGTTTTTT	CASSLRARGNEKLFF
few	TRBV5-1	TRBD1	TRBJ1-5	TGCGCCAGCAGCCCAGGGGGAACCAATCAGCCCCAGCATTTT	CASSPGGTNQPQHF
.	TRBV6-1	.	TRBJ1-2	TGTGCCAGCAGTTCCCACCTACCAGGATACTATGGCTACACCTTC	CASSSHLPGYYGYTF
few	TRBV6-5	.	TRBJ1-6	TGTGCCAGCTTGACTGTTAATTCACCCCTCCACTTT	CASLTVNSPLHF
.	TRBV5-4	.	TRBJ1-6	TGTGCCAGCAGCTCCAAACAGGGAGGAAGCAATTCACCCCTCCACTTT	CASSSKQGGSNSPLHF
.	TRBV28	TRBD2	TRBJ2-2	TGTGCCAGTTTTTCTGCGGCGGCGGGGGGCCCCGGGGAGCTGTTTTTT	CASFSAAAGGPGELFF
.	TRBV11-2	.	TRBJ2-3	TGTGCCAGCGAGCAGGGCCCGACAGATACGCAGTATTTT	CASEQGPTDTQYF
.	TRBV7-9	.	TRBJ2-2	TGTGCCAGCAGCTTACATAGGGGCCTATCGAACACCGGGGAGCTGTTTTTT	CASSLHRGLSNTGELFF
.	TRBV6-5	TRBD1	TRBJ1-3	TGTGCCAGCAGGCGGGACAGGAAACCTGGAAACACCATATATTTT	CASRRDRKPGNTIYF
once	TRBV6-4	TRBD2	TRBJ2-1	TGTGCCAGCAGTGTGGGACTAGCGGGGGGGCATGATGAGCAGTTCTTC	CASSVGLAGGHDEQFF
.	TRBV7-2	TRBD2	TRBJ2-7	TGTGCCAGCAGCTTAGGCGGTAGCGGGAAATACGAGCAGTACTTC	CASSLGGSGKYEQYF
.	TRBV11-3	.	TRBJ2-3	TGTGCCAGCAGCTCCAGTACCGGTCTGGGGACAGATACGCAGTATTTT	CASSSSTGLGTDTQYF
.	TRBV6-5	TRBD2	TRBJ2-3	TGTGCCAGCAGGTGGACTAGCGGGGATACGCAGTATTTT	CASRWTSGDTQYF
.	TRBV5-5	.	TRBJ1-5	TGTGCCAGCAGCACGGGACCGAGTAGCAATCAGCCCCAGCATTTT	CASSTGPSSNQPQHF
.	TRBV7-9	.	TRBJ2-7	TGTGCCAGCAGCTTTCAGGACACCCCCTCCTACGAGCAGTACTTC	CASSFQDTPSYEQYF
.	TRBV30	.	TRBJ1-4	TGTGCCTGGAAGATTGCAACTAATGAAAAACTGTTTTTT	CAWKIATNEKLFF
few	TRBV29-1	.	TRBJ2-5	TGCAGCGTTGATTTACGTAGCGAGACCCAGTACTTC	CSVDLRSETQYF
.	TRBV5-4	TRBD1	TRBJ1-1	TGTGCCAGCAGCCGACAGGGGGCCGGGAACACTGAAGCTTTCTTT	CASSRQGAGNTEAFF